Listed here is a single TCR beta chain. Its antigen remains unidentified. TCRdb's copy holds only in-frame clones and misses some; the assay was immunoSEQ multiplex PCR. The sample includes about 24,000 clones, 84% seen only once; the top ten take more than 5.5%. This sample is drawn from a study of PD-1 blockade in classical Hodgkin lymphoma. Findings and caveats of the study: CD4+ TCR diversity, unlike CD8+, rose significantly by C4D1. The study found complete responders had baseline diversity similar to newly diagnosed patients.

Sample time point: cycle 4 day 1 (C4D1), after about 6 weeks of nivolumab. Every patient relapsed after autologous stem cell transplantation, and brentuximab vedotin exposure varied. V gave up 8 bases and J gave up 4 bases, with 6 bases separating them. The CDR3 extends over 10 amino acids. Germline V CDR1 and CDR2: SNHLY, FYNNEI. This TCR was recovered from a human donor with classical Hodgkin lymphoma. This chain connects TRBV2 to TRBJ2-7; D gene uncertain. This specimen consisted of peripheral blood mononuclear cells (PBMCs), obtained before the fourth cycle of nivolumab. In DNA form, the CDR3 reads TGTGCCAGCGGAGATTACGAGCAGTACTTC. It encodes CASGDYEQYF.